The sequence of this T cell receptor (beta chain) was determined in a study of T cell changes during pregnancy in multiple sclerosis. Between the trimmed V and J ends, which lost 3 bases and 5 bases, there was a span of 10 bases. This CDR3 is built from 14 residues. Germline V CDR1 and CDR2: MNHEY, SMNVEV (reference sequence). Profiling relied on immunoSEQ multiplex PCR, and the TCRdb table lists in-frame clones only, not all of them. In the table there are about 31,000 clones, about nine tenths of which are singletons. Only one count was recorded for this clone. The input for sequencing was CD8+ T cells from peripheral blood mononuclear cells, taken in the second trimester of pregnancy. V gene TRBV27 combines with J gene TRBJ1-4; a weak D match, TRBD1 (6 bases). The TCR was taken from a female donor with multiple sclerosis, enrolled in a pregnancy study. Here the CDR3 DNA reads TGTGCCAGCAGTTTCACAGGGTCGAATGAAAAACTGTTTTTT. Its protein is CASSFTGSNEKLFF.